These T cell receptor beta chains were read from a single sample in a study of control samples from healthy donors and cancer patients. Libraries were prepared by immunoSEQ multiplex PCR; TCRdb keeps only in-frame clonotypes and omits some of them. The repertoire consists of 2,700 or so clones, with 65% to 85% occurring once and the leading ten covering 28%. Sequencing input: formalin-fixed, paraffin-embedded tissue. The receptors originated from a male donor with melanoma. CDR3s include the opening cysteine and the closing phenylalanine or tryptophan. A D gene is named only where the DNA matches it firmly. For some rows the clone size is stated as once, few or many, or as a class when expanded; others skip it.

v_call	d_call	clone_size	cdr3_length	j_call	cdr3_aa	cdr3_nt
TRBV7-9	.	.	13	TRBJ1-1	CASSLERRSDAFF	TGTGCCAGCAGCTTAGAAAGGAGATCTGACGCTTTCTTT
TRBV5-1	.	once	13	TRBJ2-1	CASTVPLHLEQFF	TGCGCCAGCACCGTACCCCTCCACCTAGAGCAGTTCTTC
TRBV12-3/TRBV12-4	.	.	13	TRBJ2-1	CASRAPVVDEQFF	TGTGCCAGCAGAGCTCCGGTCGTCGATGAGCAGTTCTTC
TRBV11-3	.	.	15	TRBJ2-7	CASSINIGGTREQYF	TGTGCCAGCAGCATTAATATAGGGGGGACTCGGGAGCAGTACTTC
TRBV27	TRBD2	.	16	TRBJ2-1	CASSLSGLATHNEQFF	TGTGCCAGCAGTTTGTCCGGACTAGCCACCCACAATGAGCAGTTCTTC
TRBV6-5	TRBD1	.	16	TRBJ2-1	CASSYLPGGSYNEQFF	TGTGCCAGCAGTTACCTCCCAGGGGGCTCCTACAATGAGCAGTTCTTC
TRBV7-3	.	.	14	TRBJ2-2	CASSPGTTAGELFF	TGTGCCAGCAGCCCCGGGACCACCGCCGGGGAGCTGTTTTTT
TRBV3-1/TRBV3-2	.	.	12	TRBJ2-2	CATSIQAGELFF	TGTGCCACTTCCATTCAAGCCGGGGAGCTGTTTTTT
TRBV6-2/TRBV6-3	.	.	15	TRBJ2-6	CASSRTGAGANVLTF	TGTGCCAGCAGTAGAACAGGAGCCGGGGCCAACGTCCTGACTTTC
TRBV6-5	TRBD1	.	13	TRBJ2-2	CASSRDRDGELFF	TGTGCCAGCAGCCGAGACAGGGACGGGGAGCTGTTTTTT
TRBV7-6	.	few	15	TRBJ2-7	CASSLGGIESYEQYF	TGTGCCAGCAGCTTAGGAGGGATCGAATCCTACGAGCAGTACTTC
TRBV6-2/TRBV6-3	.	.	15	TRBJ2-3	CASSYEGIWKDTQYF	TGTGCCAGCAGTTACGAGGGGATTTGGAAAGATACGCAGTATTTT
TRBV5-5	.	.	17	TRBJ2-1	CASSLVNRPSSYNEQFF	TGTGCCAGCAGCTTGGTAAATCGACCCAGCTCCTACAATGAGCAGTTCTTC
TRBV5-1	.	.	15	TRBJ1-6	CASSRGGSKSSPLHF	TGCGCCAGCAGCAGGGGGGGGTCAAAGAGCTCACCCCTCCACTTT
TRBV5-1	TRBD2	.	15	TRBJ2-7	CASSLGSGRAGEQYF	TGCGCCAGCAGCTTGGGTAGCGGGAGGGCCGGCGAGCAGTACTTC
TRBV7-8	TRBD1	.	14	TRBJ2-1	CASSLAYRGSEQFF	TGTGCCAGCAGCTTAGCCTACAGGGGGAGCGAGCAGTTCTTC
TRBV2	TRBD1	.	14	TRBJ1-1	CASSPGQANTEAFF	TGTGCCAGCAGCCCGGGACAGGCGAACACTGAAGCTTTCTTT
TRBV29-1	.	.	12	TRBJ2-1	CSVATSFNEQFF	TGCAGCGTGGCAACTAGTTTCAATGAGCAGTTCTTC
TRBV30	TRBD2	.	14	TRBJ2-1	CAWRRSGTYNEQFF	TGTGCCTGGAGGAGGAGCGGGACCTACAATGAGCAGTTCTTC
TRBV25-1	.	.	13	TRBJ2-3	CASVPSGTDTQYF	TGTGCCAGCGTACCCTCAGGAACAGATACGCAGTATTTT
TRBV28	TRBD1	.	15	TRBJ2-7	CASSRPVGTASEQYF	TGTGCCAGCAGCCGCCCAGTCGGGACAGCGTCCGAGCAGTACTTC
TRBV6-5	.	few	14	TRBJ2-7	CASSTGGGYYEQYF	TGTGCCAGCAGTACTGGAGGGGGCTACTACGAGCAGTACTTC
TRBV7-9	.	.	14	TRBJ2-1	CASILGGRGDEQFF	TGTGCCAGCATCCTTGGGGGAAGGGGGGATGAGCAGTTCTTC
TRBV5-8	.	few	15	TRBJ2-1	CASSLLGGHRDEQFF	TGTGCCAGCAGTTTACTAGGCGGCCATAGAGATGAGCAGTTCTTC
TRBV5-4	TRBD2	few	15	TRBJ2-1	CASSLDAGGYNEQFF	TGTGCCAGCAGCTTGGACGCGGGAGGTTACAATGAGCAGTTCTTC
TRBV9	TRBD2	large	14	TRBJ2-1	CASSVSAGGNEQFF	TGTGCCAGCAGCGTTTCAGCGGGAGGAAATGAGCAGTTCTTC
TRBV5-5	.	.	15	TRBJ2-3	CASSLGMGGTDTQYF	TGTGCCAGCAGCTTGGGTATGGGGGGCACAGATACGCAGTATTTT
TRBV2	TRBD2	.	12	TRBJ2-1	CASSGGSGSGIF	TGTGCCAGCAGTGGGGGTAGCGGGAGTGGGATCTTC
TRBV10-3	.	.	14	TRBJ1-5	CAISEWGQPEPQHF	TGTGCCATCAGTGAGTGGGGGCAACCGGAGCCCCAGCATTTT
TRBV6-5	.	.	14	TRBJ2-2	CASSYARGTGELFF	TGTGCCAGCAGTTACGCTCGCGGCACCGGGGAGCTGTTTTTT
TRBV4-1	TRBD2	.	16	TRBJ2-5	CASSHGPSGRQETQYF	TGCGCCAGCAGCCACGGACCCAGCGGGAGACAAGAGACCCAGTACTTC
TRBV4-1	TRBD2	few	14	TRBJ2-5	CASSQEGEGETQYF	TGCGCCAGCAGCCAAGAAGGGGAGGGGGAGACCCAGTACTTC
TRBV30	TRBD1	.	13	TRBJ1-2	CAWSPRGLSGYTF	TGTGCCTGGAGTCCCAGGGGGCTCTCCGGCTACACCTTC
TRBV4-2	.	.	15	TRBJ2-5	CASSQGAGTQETQYF	TGTGCCAGCAGCCAAGGGGCAGGGACTCAAGAGACCCAGTACTTC
TRBV28	TRBD2	.	16	TRBJ2-3	CASSLWTSGSRDTQYF	TGTGCCAGCAGTTTATGGACTAGCGGGAGCCGAGATACGCAGTATTTT
TRBV6-5	.	.	15	TRBJ1-4	CASSPEQVNNEKLFF	TGTGCCAGCAGTCCTGAACAGGTGAATAATGAAAAACTGTTTTTT
TRBV5-1	TRBD1	.	15	TRBJ1-6	CASSPKGQGGSPLHF	TGCGCCAGCAGCCCTAAGGGACAGGGTGGTTCACCCCTCCACTTT